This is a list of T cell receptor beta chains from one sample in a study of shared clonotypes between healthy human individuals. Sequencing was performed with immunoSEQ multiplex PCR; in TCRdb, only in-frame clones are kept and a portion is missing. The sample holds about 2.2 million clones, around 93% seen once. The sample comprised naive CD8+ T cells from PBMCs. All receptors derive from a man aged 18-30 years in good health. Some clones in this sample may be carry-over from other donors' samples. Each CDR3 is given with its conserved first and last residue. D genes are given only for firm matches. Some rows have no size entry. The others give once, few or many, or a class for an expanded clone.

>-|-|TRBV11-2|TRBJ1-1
CASSLSGFRGTEAFF
TGTGCCAGCAGCCTAAGTGGGTTTCGTGGGACTGAAGCTTTCTTT
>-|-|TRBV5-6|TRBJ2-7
CASSTRDYEQYF
TGTGCCAGCAGCACCAGGGATTACGAGCAGTACTTC
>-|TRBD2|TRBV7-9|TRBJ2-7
CASSYPSGSGEQYF
TGTGCCAGCAGCTACCCTAGCGGGAGCGGCGAGCAGTACTTC
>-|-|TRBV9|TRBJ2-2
CASSTRNRGNTGELFF
TGTGCCAGCAGCACCCGGAATCGGGGGAACACCGGGGAGCTGTTTTTT
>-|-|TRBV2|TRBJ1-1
CASSEGLRAEAFF
TGTGCCAGCAGTGAAGGACTTAGGGCTGAAGCTTTCTTT
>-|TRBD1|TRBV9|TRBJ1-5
CASSVGTGVYQPQHF
TGTGCCAGCAGCGTAGGGACAGGGGTTTATCAGCCCCAGCATTTT
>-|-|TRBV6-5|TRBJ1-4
CASSPHVGEKLFF
TGTGCCAGCAGTCCGCATGTGGGTGAAAAACTGTTTTTT
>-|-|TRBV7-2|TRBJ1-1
CASSSWGRKDTEAFF
TGTGCCAGCAGCTCCTGGGGCAGGAAGGACACTGAAGCTTTCTTT
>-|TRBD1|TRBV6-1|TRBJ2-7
CASSEARMGQGDLSYEQYF
TGTGCCAGCAGTGAAGCGCGAATGGGACAGGGGGATCTCTCCTACGAGCAGTACTTC
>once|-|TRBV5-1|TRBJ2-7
CASSFQDTYEQYF
TGCGCCAGCAGCTTCCAAGATACCTACGAGCAGTACTTC
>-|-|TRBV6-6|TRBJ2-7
CASSSHRDLNEQYF
TGTGCCAGCAGTTCCCACAGGGACCTGAACGAGCAGTACTTC
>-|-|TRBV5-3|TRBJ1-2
CARSLGDRPGYTF
TGTGCCAGAAGCTTGGGTGACAGGCCTGGCTACACCTTC
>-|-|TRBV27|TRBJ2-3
CASSFFSGATDTQYF
TGTGCCAGCAGTTTTTTCTCGGGAGCGACAGATACGCAGTATTTT
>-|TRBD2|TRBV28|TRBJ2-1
CASSDGLAGAYNEQFF
TGTGCCAGCAGTGACGGACTAGCGGGGGCCTACAATGAGCAGTTCTTC
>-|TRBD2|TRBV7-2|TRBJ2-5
CASSPGLTLQETQYF
TGTGCCAGCAGTCCGGGACTAACCTTACAAGAGACCCAGTACTTC
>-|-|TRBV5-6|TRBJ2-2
CASSPVMNTGELFF
TGTGCCAGCAGCCCCGTCATGAACACCGGGGAGCTGTTTTTT
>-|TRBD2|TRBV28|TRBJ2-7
CASSLPPGGVSYEQYF
TGTGCCAGCAGTTTACCCCCGGGGGGAGTTTCCTACGAGCAGTACTTC
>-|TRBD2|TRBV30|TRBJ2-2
CACSGTNTGELFF
TGTGCCTGTAGCGGGACGAACACCGGGGAGCTGTTTTTT
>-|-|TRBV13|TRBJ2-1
CASSPARGATLSAYNEQFF
TGTGCCAGCAGCCCGGCCCGCGGAGCCACTCTTTCAGCCTACAATGAGCAGTTCTTC
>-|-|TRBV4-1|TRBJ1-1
CASSQAGSEAFF
TGCGCCAGCAGCCAAGCAGGATCTGAAGCTTTCTTT
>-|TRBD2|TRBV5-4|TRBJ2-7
CASSSNSGRVPYEQYF
TGTGCCAGCAGCTCGAATAGCGGGAGGGTTCCCTACGAGCAGTACTTC
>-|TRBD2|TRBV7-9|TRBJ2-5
CASSLGLAGVETQYF
TGTGCCAGCAGCTTAGGATTAGCGGGAGTAGAGACCCAGTACTTC
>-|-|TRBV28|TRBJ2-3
CASSLTPQGPDTQYF
TGTGCCAGCAGTTTAACCCCCCAGGGCCCAGATACGCAGTATTTT
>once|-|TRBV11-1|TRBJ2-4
CASSLEWGVQTSKNIQYF
TGTGCCAGCAGCTTAGAGTGGGGGGTGCAAACCTCCAAAAACATTCAGTACTTC
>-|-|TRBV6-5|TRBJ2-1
CASSYSPGRVNNEQFF
TGTGCCAGCAGTTACTCCCCGGGGCGGGTGAACAATGAGCAGTTCTTC
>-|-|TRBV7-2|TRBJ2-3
CASSLPPWREGIDTQYF
TGTGCCAGCAGCTTGCCCCCCTGGCGGGAAGGAATAGATACGCAGTATTTT
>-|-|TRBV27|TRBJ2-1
CASSLSYNNEQFF
TGTGCCAGCAGTTTATCATACAACAATGAGCAGTTCTTC
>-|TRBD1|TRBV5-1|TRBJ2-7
CASSLDPRGFSYEQYF
TGCGCCAGCAGCTTGGACCCCAGGGGGTTCTCCTACGAGCAGTACTTC
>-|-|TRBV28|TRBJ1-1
CASRGRVRNTEAFF
TGTGCCAGCAGGGGGAGAGTACGGAACACTGAAGCTTTCTTT
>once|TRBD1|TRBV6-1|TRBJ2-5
CASSDGTGYEETQYF
TGTGCCAGCAGCGACGGGACAGGGTATGAAGAGACCCAGTACTTC
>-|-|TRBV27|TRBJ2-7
CASSTGLEQYF
TGTGCCAGCAGTACCGGACTAGAGCAGTACTTC
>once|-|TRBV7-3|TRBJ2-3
CASSLGLGDRRTDTQYF
TGTGCCAGCAGCTTAGGGTTGGGCGACCGTCGCACAGATACGCAGTATTTT
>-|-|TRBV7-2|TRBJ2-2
CASSLEPGAQHGELFF
TGTGCCAGCAGCTTAGAACCGGGGGCGCAGCACGGGGAGCTGTTTTTT
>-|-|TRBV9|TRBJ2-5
CASSVEDSQTETQYF
TGTGCCAGCAGCGTAGAAGATAGCCAGACAGAGACCCAGTACTTC
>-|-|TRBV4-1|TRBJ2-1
CASKPGAALSYNEQFF
TGCGCCAGCAAACCTGGGGCCGCTCTCTCCTACAATGAGCAGTTCTTC
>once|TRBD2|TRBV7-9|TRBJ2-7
CASSMIAGAIIYEQYF
TGTGCCAGCAGCATGATAGCGGGAGCGATCATTTACGAGCAGTACTTC
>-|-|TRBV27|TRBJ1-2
CASSLSVDSFFYGYTF
TGTGCCAGCAGTTTATCGGTAGACAGTTTCTTCTATGGCTACACCTTC
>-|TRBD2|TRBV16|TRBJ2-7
CASSHSLAGVNEQYF
TGTGCCAGCAGCCACTCACTAGCGGGAGTCAACGAGCAGTACTTC
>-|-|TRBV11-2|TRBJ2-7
CASSLEPRSHEQYF
TGTGCCAGCAGCTTAGAGCCAAGGTCCCACGAGCAGTACTTC
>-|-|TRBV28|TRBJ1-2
CASSPGSSRGYGYTF
TGTGCCAGCAGCCCGGGGTCATCACGGGGCTATGGCTACACCTTC
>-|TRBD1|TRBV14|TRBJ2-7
CASSQTGGWYEQYF
TGTGCCAGCAGCCAGACAGGGGGCTGGTACGAGCAGTACTTC
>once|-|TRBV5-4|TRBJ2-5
CASSLAGYETQYF
TGTGCCAGCAGCTTGGCGGGGTACGAGACCCAGTACTTC
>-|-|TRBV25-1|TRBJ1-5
CASSEKSASNQPQHF
TGTGCCAGCAGTGAAAAGTCCGCAAGCAATCAGCCCCAGCATTTT
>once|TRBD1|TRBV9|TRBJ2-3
CASSARTGAPDTQYF
TGTGCCAGCAGCGCACGGACAGGGGCGCCAGATACGCAGTATTTT
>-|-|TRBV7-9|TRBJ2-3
CASRNTRTKITDTQYF
TGTGCCAGCAGGAATACTAGGACCAAAATCACAGATACGCAGTATTTT
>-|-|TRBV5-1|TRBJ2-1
CASSWGKSPNEQFF
TGCGCCAGCAGTTGGGGGAAAAGCCCGAATGAGCAGTTCTTC
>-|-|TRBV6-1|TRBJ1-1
CASSELTMNTEAFF
TGTGCCAGCAGTGAGCTTACTATGAACACTGAAGCTTTCTTT
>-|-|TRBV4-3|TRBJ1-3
CASSQDRDHLVRPGNTIYF
TGCGCCAGCAGCCAAGATCGGGACCATCTGGTGCGCCCTGGAAACACCATATATTTT
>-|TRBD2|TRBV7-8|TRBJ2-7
CASSLESGEAYEQYF
TGTGCCAGCAGCTTAGAGAGCGGGGAGGCCTACGAGCAGTACTTC
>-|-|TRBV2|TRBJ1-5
CASSEGAGQPQHF
TGTGCCAGCAGTGAAGGCGCGGGACAGCCCCAGCATTTT
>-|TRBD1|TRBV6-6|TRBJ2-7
CASSYSRTGDYEQYF
TGTGCCAGCAGTTACTCCAGGACAGGTGACTACGAGCAGTACTTC
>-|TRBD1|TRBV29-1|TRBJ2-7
CSVEFLQGAHEQYF
TGCAGCGTTGAATTCTTGCAGGGGGCCCACGAGCAGTACTTC
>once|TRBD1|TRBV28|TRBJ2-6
CASRLRQGRLVGANVLTF
TGTGCCAGCAGATTAAGACAGGGTCGTTTGGTAGGGGCCAACGTCCTGACTTTC
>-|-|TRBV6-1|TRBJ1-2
CASRLGDKANYGYTF
TGTGCCAGCCGACTCGGGGACAAAGCTAACTATGGCTACACCTTC
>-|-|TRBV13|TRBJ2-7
CASSQSGGRSSYEQYF
TGTGCCAGCAGCCAATCTGGGGGGAGGAGCTCCTACGAGCAGTACTTC
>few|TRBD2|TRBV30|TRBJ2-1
CAWSASGSTYNEQFF
TGTGCCTGGAGCGCTAGCGGGAGCACCTACAATGAGCAGTTCTTC
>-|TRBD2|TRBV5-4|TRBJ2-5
CASRFGLALGETQYF
TGTGCCAGCAGGTTTGGACTAGCGCTAGGAGAGACCCAGTACTTC